This TCR beta chain was sequenced during a study of Ad26.COV2.S vaccination and SARS-CoV-2 variants. Findings and limits, study-wide: The breadth of spike-specific CD8+ and CD4+ T cell responses after vaccination was reportedly substantial.

The treatment denotes: about 20 received Ad26.COV2.S at low or high dose, single or two shots; five or six received placebo; per-sample allocation not given. The samples date from day 63 after the first vaccine or placebo injection. V lost 0 bases to trimming and J lost 4 bases, with 12 bases between them. The CDR3 has 15 residues. The germline V gene has CDR1 SGHRS and CDR2 YFSETQ. The assay was immunoSEQ multiplex PCR, and TCRdb's table has in-frame clones only and misses some. Here the sample spans some 320,000 clones, about 86% being singletons. With respect to this clone: Its antigen is currently unknown.

The sample was peripheral blood, taken in a trial of Ad26.COV2.S vaccine versus placebo. The source is a person between 18 and 65 years old who received the Ad26.COV2.S COVID-19 vaccine or a placebo. The chain has TRBV5-1 and TRBJ2-3, with D perhaps TRBD2 (6 bases). The CDR3 is CASSLGLDFSDTQYF. The CDR3 region has the DNA TGCGCCAGCAGCTTGGGACTAGACTTTTCAGATACGCAGTATTTT.